The sequence of this T cell receptor beta chain was determined in a study of CD8 T cells in Susac syndrome. In the case of this clonotype: Its target is not known.

The CDR3 has 16 residues. Trimming removed 4 bases from V and 1 base from J; junction bases left unmatched: 4. Germline CDR1 is MNHNY and CDR2 is SVGAGI (reference sequence). CD8+ and CD4+ T cells circulating in blood were sequenced for TCR beta. Study-wide results and limits: The authors acknowledged that the study's TCR sequencing and HLA analysis involved relatively few individuals.

Random hexamers were used to reverse transcribe the RNA input (roughly 0.5 to 1 ug). TCRdb re-called the immunoSEQ multiplex PCR reads with MiXCR, one entry per CDR3 protein. This table holds some 170,000 distinct CDR3 sequences, over 85% found once. The clonotype comes from a human donor in good health. The material sequenced was CD4+ T cells from PBMCs. The rearrangement uses TRBV6-6 and TRBJ2-4; 10 positions match TRBD1. The CDR3 here is CASSSGTGEAKNIQYF. In nucleotides, the CDR3 is TGTGCCAGCAGTTCCGGGACAGGGGAGGCCAAAAACATTCAGTACTTC.